The 27 T cell receptor beta chains listed next were all sequenced from one sample in a study of cytomegalovirus exposure and HLA in healthy donors. Researchers ran the PCR with 60 Vbeta and 13 Jbeta primers. Clones were read by immunoSEQ multiplex PCR, and TCRdb kept only the in-frame ones, dropping some. The sample records roughly 150,000 clones, about 85% being singletons. The sample taken for sequencing was PBMCs. Source of these receptors: a man between 25 and 39 years old in good health and CMV-seropositive.

This clone was found once. The chain uses TRBV4-1 and TRBJ1-5; unclear D gene. CDR3 length: 13 amino acids. V lost 1 base, J lost 7 bases, and 8 bases lay in between. Germline-derived CDR1 and CDR2 are MGHRA and YSYEKL. The chain's CDR3 is CASSQGRYQPQHF. The CDR3 DNA sequence: TGCGCCAGCAGCCAAGGGAGGTACCAGCCCCAGCATTTT.

The gene calls are TRBV5-6 and TRBJ1-6; D gene uncertain. Trimming removed 3 bases from V and 14 bases from J, with 12 bases in between. The germline V gene encodes CDR1 SGHDT and CDR2 YYEEEE. The CDR3 totals 12 residues. For the CDR3, the DNA is TGTGCCAGCAGCTCCCCTTATGCGGCCCTCCACTTT. This sequence encodes CASSSPYAALHF.

The chain is built from TRBV29-1 and TRBJ2-2; 11 nucleotides line up with TRBD1. CDR3 length equals 24 residues. V lost 4 bases and J lost 5; bases outside the gene matches: 33. Germline V CDR1 and CDR2: SQVTM, ANQGSEA. DNA of the CDR3: TGCAGCGTTGTAACTAGGGGTTGGTCCCTAAGGGGTAGGACAGGGGGCTTTTCGACCGGGGAGCTGTTTTTT. This sequence encodes CSVVTRGWSLRGRTGGFSTGELFF.

The chain couples TRBV5-5 to TRBJ2-1; TRBD2 agrees at 11 bases. CDR3 length: 17 residues. Unmatched junction bases numbered 5, after V lost 3 bases and J lost 0 bases. Germline V lookup: CDR1 SGHKS, CDR2 YYEKEE (reference sequence). CDR3 protein: CASSSPTSGSSYNEQFF. For the CDR3, the DNA is TGTGCCAGCAGCTCCCCCACTAGCGGGAGCTCCTACAATGAGCAGTTCTTC. The whole variable domain, filled in from reference TRBV5-5 and TRBJ2-1, reads DAGVTQSPTHLIKTRGQQVTLRCSPISGHKSVSWYQQVLGQGPQFIFQYYEKEERGRGNFPDRFSARQFPNYSSELNVNALLLGDSALYLCASSSPTSGSSYNEQFFGPGTRLTVL.

As for this clone: A junction end diverges from the germline sequence, so it may reflect a read error. The chain joins TRBV7-9 to TRBJ2-5, with D possibly being TRBD1 (5 bases). Per the germline V gene, CDR1 is SEHNR and CDR2 is FQNEAQ (reference sequence). The CDR3 extends over 14 amino acids. The CDR3 sequence: CSSSYMTDQETQYF. The CDR3 DNA follows: TGTTCCAGCAGCTATATGACAGACCAAGAGACCCAGTACTTC.

V is TRBV6-6 and J is TRBJ2-3; perhaps TRBD1 as D (5 bases). Trimming removed 0 bases from V and 5 bases from J, with 15 bases in between. In germline, CDR1 is MNHNY, CDR2 SVGAGI (reference sequence). The CDR3 contains 16 residues. The CDR3 DNA follows: TGTGCCAGCAGTTACTCGAGTACAGGCCGGGTAGATACGCAGTATTTT. Translated, it gives CASSYSSTGRVDTQYF.

The chain recombines TRBV11-3 with TRBJ2-1; D possibly corresponds to TRBD1 (6 bases). Trimming stripped 5 bases from V and 12 bases from J, with 14 bases between. The CDR3 totals 12 residues. Per germline, CDR1 SGHNT and CDR2 YENEEA. DNA of the CDR3: TGTGCCAGCAGCCGGGACACTGTCTTGCAGTTCTTC. It translates to CASSRDTVLQFF.

The chain employs TRBV4-1 and TRBJ1-3; 8 positions agree with TRBD1. V was clipped by 4 bases and J by 6 bases; unmatched bases: 8. The CDR3 spans 15 residues. Per germline, CDR1 MGHRA and CDR2 YSYEKL. The chain's CDR3 is CASSLPGQGKNTIYF. In DNA form, the CDR3 reads TGCGCCAGCAGCCTCCCCGGACAGGGTAAAAACACCATATATTTT.

The V and J genes are TRBV29-1 and TRBJ1-5; TRBD1 aligns across 10 bases. This CDR3 region has 15 residues. V lost 4 bases and J lost 0; bases outside the gene matches: 3. Per germline, CDR1 SQVTM and CDR2 ANQGSEA. CDR3 in amino acids: CSVGTGGDSNQPQHF. The DNA of the CDR3 is TGCAGCGTTGGGACAGGGGGGGATAGCAATCAGCCCCAGCATTTT.

This clone was observed once. V and J are TRBV2 and TRBJ2-7, with D perhaps matching TRBD2 (6 bases). This CDR3 comprises 14 residues. CDR1 and CDR2 (germline): SNHLY, FYNNEI. The V and J ends lost 3 bases and 4 bases respectively, with 13 bases between them. Here the CDR3 reads CASSDVRLVYEQYV. The CDR3 nucleotides read TGTGCCAGCAGTGATGTGAGACTAGTATACGAGCAGTACGTC.

The chain carries TRBV11-3 and TRBJ2-7, with D maybe TRBD1 (6 bases). This CDR3 region has 14 residues. Per germline, CDR1 SGHNT and CDR2 YENEEA. Trimming left V 5 bases short and J 0 bases short, with 11 bases between. The CDR3 loop reads CASSPKQGSYEQYV. The CDR3 DNA is TGTGCCAGCAGCCCTAAACAGGGCTCCTACGAGCAGTACGTC.

The chain combines TRBV19 with TRBJ2-3, with D hard to call. The CDR3 runs 14 residues. Germline-derived CDR1 and CDR2 are LNHDA and SQIVND (reference sequence). V was cut by 3 bases and J by 2 bases, with 9 bases left in between. In DNA, the CDR3 is TGTGCCAGTAGTATCCATCTACCCACAGATACGCAGTATTTT. Residues: CASSIHLPTDTQYF.

The chain employs TRBV19 and TRBJ2-2; no clear D gene. Germline V lookup: CDR1 LNHDA, CDR2 SQIVND (reference sequence). V gave up 2 bases and J gave up 6 bases, with 10 bases separating them. The CDR3 spans 14 residues. The CDR3 DNA follows: TGTGCCAGTAGTATACAGCTAGTACCCGGGGAGCTGTTTTTT. It codes for CASSIQLVPGELFF.

This chain links TRBV20-1 with TRBJ1-1, with D unclear. Trimming shortened V by 3 bases and J by 13 bases, and 12 bases separated the two germline ends. Germline values: CDR1 DFQATT, CDR2 SNEGSKA (reference sequence). The CDR3 consists of 10 residues. The CDR3 region is CSASSGVVFF. Written as DNA, the CDR3 is TGCAGTGCTAGCTCGGGTGTGGTTTTCTTT.

The rearrangement links TRBV29-1 to TRBJ2-1; 9 bases line up with TRBD2. Germline V CDR1 and CDR2: SQVTM, ANQGSEA. The trim removed 5 bases at V and 9 bases at J, leaving 8 bases unmatched. This CDR3 region has 13 residues. CDR3 sequence: CSVLAGGPSEQFF. The CDR3 bases are TGCAGCGTTCTCGCGGGAGGGCCTAGTGAGCAGTTCTTC.

The genes are TRBV5-4 and TRBJ2-3, with a tentative D call TRBD2 (6 bases). V lost 1 base and J 6 bases, leaving 12 bases between the germline ends. The CDR3 length is 14 residues. Germline CDR1 reads SGHNT; CDR2 reads YYREEE (reference sequence). The CDR3 DNA sequence: TGTGCCAGCAGCTTGCTCGGGGGTCCGGATACGCAGTATTTT. Translation gives CASSLLGGPDTQYF.

This chain connects TRBV30 to TRBJ1-2; TRBD1 matches 7 bases. This CDR3 region has 15 residues. Losses at the gene ends were 2 bases for V and 6 bases for J; bases not matched to a gene: 12. Germline V gene sequence: CDR1 GTSNPN, CDR2 SVGIG (reference sequence). The CDR3 loop is CAWSTNGGRGNGYTF. The DNA for the CDR3 is TGTGCCTGGAGTACAAACGGGGGCAGGGGGAATGGCTACACCTTC.

The J gene is TRBJ2-1, the V gene TRBV15; TRBD2 agrees at 12 bases. The germline V gene encodes CDR1 LNHNV and CDR2 YYDKDF (reference sequence). CDR3 length: 19 residues. With 0 bases clipped from V and 1 base from J, the junction kept 7 bases outside the gene matches. The CDR3 region is CATSRDPGTSGLSYNEQFF. The DNA for the CDR3 is TGTGCCACCAGCAGAGATCCCGGGACTAGCGGGCTTTCCTACAATGAGCAGTTCTTC.

This clone was counted once. This chain uses TRBV2 with TRBJ1-1; the D is unclear. CDR1 is SNHLY, CDR2 FYNNEI, per germline. V lost 2 bases, J lost 8 bases, and 12 bases lay in between. CDR3 size: 13 residues. The CDR3 DNA is TGTGCCAGCAGTGAAATAAGCGAAGCCGAAGCTTTCTTT. Its translation: CASSEISEAEAFF.

This clone was picked up a small number of times. CDR3 in DNA: TGCAGCGTTAAGGCAGGGGCTCTTGGGGCTTTCTTT. It specifies CSVKAGALGAFF. This chain links TRBV29-1 with TRBJ1-1, with D possibly TRBD1 on 6 matching bases. Germline-derived CDR1 and CDR2 are SQVTM and ANQGSEA. The V end lost 5 bases, the J end lost 11 bases, and 18 bases lay between the germline ends. The CDR3 contains 12 residues. The whole variable domain, filled in from reference TRBV29-1 and TRBJ1-1, reads SAVISQKPSRDICQRGTSLTIQCQVDSQVTMMFWYRQQPGQSLTLIATANQGSEATYESGFVIDKFPISRPNLTFSTLTVSNMSPEDSSIYLCSVKAGALGAFFGQGTRLTVV.

The chain links TRBV6-1 to TRBJ2-5; D remains unclear. Trimming pared 8 bases from V and 5 bases from J, leaving 9 bases between. The CDR3 runs to 11 residues. Germline values: CDR1 MNHNS, CDR2 SASEGT. The chain's CDR3 is CASRSSETQYF. The CDR3 nucleotides are TGTGCCAGCCGGTCCTCTGAGACCCAGTACTTC.

This clone appeared a single time. This chain uses TRBV5-4 with TRBJ2-2, with a tentative D call TRBD2 (5 bases). CDR3 length: 16 amino acids. V was clipped by 4 bases and J by 6 bases, with 19 bases between them. Germline V CDR1 and CDR2: SGHNT, YYREEE (reference sequence). CDR3 sequence (DNA): TGTGCCAGCAGCCCGCTCCCCGGGAACATTCCCGGGGAGCTGTTTTTT. Protein product: CASSPLPGNIPGELFF.

The DNA of the CDR3 is TGTGCCAGCATGGTCCGGAATCAGCCCCAGCATTTT. Translation gives CASMVRNQPQHF. This sequence joins TRBV28 and TRBJ1-5; D gene unclear. V lost 7 bases, J lost 4 bases, and 8 bases lay in between. There are 12 residues in the CDR3. Germline CDR1 is MDHEN and CDR2 is SYDVKM.

This clone was detected only a few times. This rearrangement joins TRBV7-9 to TRBJ2-7, with TRBD2 identical over 9 bases. V shed 1 base, J shed 2 bases, and the junction held 6 bases outside the gene matches. The CDR3 is 16 amino acids. The germline V gene has CDR1 SEHNR and CDR2 FQNEAQ (reference sequence). In nucleotides, the CDR3 is TGTGCCAGCAGCTTAGAGGGTAGCGGGAGAACCTACGAGCAGTACTTC. It yields the protein CASSLEGSGRTYEQYF.

This rearrangement joins TRBV5-6 to TRBJ2-2; TRBD1 is a possible D gene (7 bases). V gave up 4 bases and J gave up 12 bases, with 19 bases separating them. Germline V gene data show CDR1 as SGHDT and CDR2 as YYEEEE. This CDR3 has 14 amino acids. For the CDR3, the DNA is TGTGCCAGCAGCATAGCGGACAGGAGGGGCCAGCTGTTTTTT. Amino acids: CASSIADRRGQLFF.

The rearrangement uses TRBV19 and TRBJ2-7; perhaps TRBD2 as D (7 bases). Deletions cut 7 bases from V and 0 bases from J, with 22 bases between. This CDR3 has 17 residues. Germline V gene lookup returns CDR1 LNHDA and CDR2 SQIVND (reference sequence). The CDR3 region is CASTLRGGTGLSYEQYV. The CDR3 DNA follows: TGTGCCAGTACTCTCAGGGGAGGGACGGGGCTCTCCTACGAGCAGTACGTC.

This clone was observed once. This chain links TRBV2 with TRBJ1-1; TRBD1 is a possible D gene (6 bases). Looked up from germline, CDR1 is SNHLY and CDR2 is FYNNEI. Trimming removed 6 bases at V and 5 bases at J, with 16 bases between. The CDR3 sequence is 14 residues long. The CDR3 loop reads CASRRGPQGTEAFF. The DNA of the CDR3 is TGTGCCAGCAGACGGGGCCCGCAGGGGACTGAAGCTTTCTTT.